Below, 10 T cell receptor beta chains from the same sample are listed, as sequenced in a study of blood T cell repertoires in COVID-19. Sequencing was performed with immunoSEQ multiplex PCR; in TCRdb, only in-frame clones are kept and a portion is missing. The sample has around 95,000 clones; just over 90% are singletons. Sequenced sample: peripheral blood. These receptors were obtained from a man aged 50 to 59 with acute or convalescent COVID-19.

V is TRBV19 and J is TRBJ1-1; unclear D gene. Germline V gives CDR1 LNHDA, CDR2 SQIVND (reference sequence). V lost 7 bases and J lost 1, with 10 bases in between. The CDR3 is 13 amino acids. In DNA, the CDR3 is TGTGCCAGTACCTACCAAAGGAACACTGAAGCTTTCTTT. It codes for CASTYQRNTEAFF.

This sequence joins TRBV7-8 and TRBJ2-7; 8 nucleotides align to TRBD2. V was clipped by 5 bases and J by 11 bases; unmatched bases: 23. Germline V gene data show CDR1 as SGHVS and CDR2 as FQNEAQ. This CDR3 is built from 17 residues. For the CDR3, the DNA is TGTGCCAGCAGCCCGGCGAGGGTAGAAGAGTCCGGGAGGGCCAAGTACTTC. Residues: CASSPARVEESGRAKYF.

DNA for the CDR3: TGTGCCAGCAGACGGACAGTCTCTGGAAACACCATATATTTT. Protein: CASRRTVSGNTIYF. V gene TRBV7-8 combines with J gene TRBJ1-3, with D maybe TRBD1 (6 bases). Germline CDR1 and CDR2: SGHVS and FQNEAQ. The CDR3 contains 14 residues. V was clipped by 6 bases and J by 0 bases, with 9 bases between them. The whole variable domain, filled in from reference TRBV7-8 and TRBJ1-3, reads GAGVSQSPRYKVAKRGQDVALRCDPISGHVSLFWYQQALGQGPEFLTYFQNEAQLDKSGLPSDRFFAERPEGSVSTLKIQRTQQEDSAVYLCASRRTVSGNTIYFGEGSWLTVV.

V gene TRBV10-3 combines with J gene TRBJ2-2, with 12 bases identical to TRBD2. The CDR3 spans 14 residues. Germline V gene data show CDR1 as ENHRY and CDR2 as SYGVKD. V dropped 6 bases and J dropped 4; count of bases not matched to a gene: 0. The DNA for the CDR3 is TGTGCCATCAGGACTAGCGGGAGCACCGGGGAGCTGTTTTTT. Amino acids: CAIRTSGSTGELFF.

V gene TRBV20-1 combines with J gene TRBJ1-2, with 7 bases aligning to TRBD1. This CDR3 has 11 residues. J gave up 9 bases and V 5 bases, and 6 bases lay outside the gene matches. Germline V gene sequence: CDR1 DFQATT, CDR2 SNEGSKA (reference sequence). CDR3 protein: CSAARTGRYTF. Written as DNA, the CDR3 is TGCAGTGCTGCTAGGACAGGCCGCTACACCTTC.

The chain recombines TRBV7-9 with TRBJ1-1; 7 bases agree with TRBD1. With V trimmed by 8 bases and J by 0 bases, 9 bases remained unmatched. The CDR3 loop spans 15 amino acids. The germline V gene encodes CDR1 SEHNR and CDR2 FQNEAQ (reference sequence). The CDR3 region has the DNA TGTGCCAGCTATGGGACAGCACGTGTGAACACTGAAGCTTTCTTT. Residues: CASYGTARVNTEAFF.

J is TRBJ2-1 and V is TRBV29-1; TRBD2 matches 7 bases. The germline CDR1 and CDR2 sequences are SQVTM and ANQGSEA. This CDR3 spans 14 amino acids. V shed 1 base, J shed 1 base, and the junction held 1 base outside the gene matches. CDR3 sequence: CSVEGLASYNEQFF. CDR3 DNA sequence: TGCAGCGTTGAAGGACTAGCTTCCTACAATGAGCAGTTCTTC.

The chain combines TRBV19 with TRBJ1-1; D not resolved. The germline gives CDR1 LNHDA, CDR2 SQIVND (reference sequence). This CDR3 has 17 residues. Trimming pared 3 bases from V and 4 bases from J, leaving 21 bases between. In DNA form, the CDR3 reads TGTGCCAGTAGTATCAAAGGAAGAGGGCGCGTGGGCACTGAAGCTTTCTTT. This gives the protein CASSIKGRGRVGTEAFF.

This chain connects TRBV4-3 to TRBJ1-1; weak D call: TRBD1 (5 bases). The CDR3 is 15 amino acids. V was trimmed by 4 bases and J by 3 bases, leaving 15 bases between them. The germline V gene encodes CDR1 LGHNA and CDR2 YSLEER. Here the CDR3 reads CASSPVARGDTEAFF. For the CDR3, the DNA is TGCGCCAGCAGCCCGGTCGCCCGGGGGGACACTGAAGCTTTCTTT.

V and J are TRBV10-2 and TRBJ2-7; D remains unclear. This CDR3 contains 12 residues. Trimming shortened V by 3 bases and J by 6 bases, and 9 bases separated the two germline ends. Germline-derived CDR1 and CDR2 are WSHSY and SAAADI. In nucleotides, the CDR3 is TGCGCCAGCAGTGATCTGGTCGGCGAGCAGTACTTC. This gives the protein CASSDLVGEQYF.